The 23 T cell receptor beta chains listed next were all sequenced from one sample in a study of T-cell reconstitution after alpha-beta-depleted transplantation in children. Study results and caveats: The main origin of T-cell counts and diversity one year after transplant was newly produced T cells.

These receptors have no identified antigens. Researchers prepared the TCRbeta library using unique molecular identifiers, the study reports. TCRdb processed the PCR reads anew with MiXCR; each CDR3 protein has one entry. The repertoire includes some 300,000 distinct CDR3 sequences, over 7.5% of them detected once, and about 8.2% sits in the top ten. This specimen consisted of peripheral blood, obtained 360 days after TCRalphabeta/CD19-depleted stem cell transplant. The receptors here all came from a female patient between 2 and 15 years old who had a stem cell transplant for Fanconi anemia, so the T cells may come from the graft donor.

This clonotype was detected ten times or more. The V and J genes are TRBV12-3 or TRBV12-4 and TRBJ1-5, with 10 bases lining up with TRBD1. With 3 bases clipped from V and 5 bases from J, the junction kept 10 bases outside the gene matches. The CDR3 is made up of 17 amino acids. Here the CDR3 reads CASSLSRDRGSHQPQHF. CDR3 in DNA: TGTGCCAGCAGTTTGAGCCGGGACAGGGGAAGTCATCAGCCCCAGCATTTT.

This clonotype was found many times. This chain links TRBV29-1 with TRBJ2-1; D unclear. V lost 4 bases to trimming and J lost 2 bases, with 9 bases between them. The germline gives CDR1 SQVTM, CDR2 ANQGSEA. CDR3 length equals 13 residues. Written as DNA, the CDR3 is TGCAGCGTTGTTCAGCTAGCCTACAATGAGCAGTTCTTC. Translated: CSVVQLAYNEQFF.

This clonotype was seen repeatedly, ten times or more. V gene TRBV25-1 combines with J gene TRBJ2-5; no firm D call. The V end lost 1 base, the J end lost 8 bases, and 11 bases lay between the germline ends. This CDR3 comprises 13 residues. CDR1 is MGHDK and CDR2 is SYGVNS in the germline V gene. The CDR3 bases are TGTGCCAGCAGTGAATTCCTACCCCAAACCCAGTACTTC. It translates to CASSEFLPQTQYF.

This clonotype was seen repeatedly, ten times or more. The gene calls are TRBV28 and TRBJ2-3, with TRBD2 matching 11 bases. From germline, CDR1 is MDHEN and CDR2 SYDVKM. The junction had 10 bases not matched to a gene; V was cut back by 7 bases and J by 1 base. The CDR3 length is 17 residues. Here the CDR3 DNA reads TGTGCCAGCACCCTCAGCGGGGGACTAGCGGGCACAGATACGCAGTATTTT. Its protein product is CASTLSGGLAGTDTQYF.

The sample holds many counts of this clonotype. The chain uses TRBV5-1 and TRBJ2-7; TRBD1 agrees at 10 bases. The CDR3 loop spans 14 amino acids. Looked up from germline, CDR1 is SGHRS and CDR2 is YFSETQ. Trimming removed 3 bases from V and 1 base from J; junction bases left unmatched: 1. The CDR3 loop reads CASSWDRGSYEQYF. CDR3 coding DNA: TGCGCCAGCAGCTGGGACAGGGGTTCCTACGAGCAGTACTTC.

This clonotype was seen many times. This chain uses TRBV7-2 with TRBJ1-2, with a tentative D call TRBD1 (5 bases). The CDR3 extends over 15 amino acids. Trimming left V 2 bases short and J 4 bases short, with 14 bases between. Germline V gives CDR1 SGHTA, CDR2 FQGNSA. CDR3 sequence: CASSLTVGAFYGYTF. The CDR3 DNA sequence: TGTGCCAGCAGCTTAACAGTAGGGGCGTTCTATGGCTACACCTTC. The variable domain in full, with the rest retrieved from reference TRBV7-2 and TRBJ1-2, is GAGVSQSPSNKVTEKGKDVELRCDPISGHTALYWYRQSLGQGLEFLIYFQGNSAPDKSGLPSDRFSAERTGGSVSTLTIQRTQQEDSAVYLCASSLTVGAFYGYTFGSGTRLTVV.

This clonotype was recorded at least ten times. This CDR3 reads CSARRGAGGTDTQYF. CDR3 bases: TGCAGTGCTAGAAGGGGCGCGGGTGGCACAGATACGCAGTATTTT. This chain joins TRBV20-1 and TRBJ2-3, with D perhaps assigned TRBD1 or TRBD2 (5 bases each). Trimming took 2 bases from V and 1 from J, leaving 13 bases between them. The CDR3 is 15 amino acids. Germline V gives CDR1 DFQATT, CDR2 SNEGSKA (reference sequence).

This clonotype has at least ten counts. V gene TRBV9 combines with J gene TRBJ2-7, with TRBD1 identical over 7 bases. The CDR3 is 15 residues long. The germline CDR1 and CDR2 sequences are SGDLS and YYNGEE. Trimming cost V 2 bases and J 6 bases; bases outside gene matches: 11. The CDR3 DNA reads TGTGCCAGCAGCGTCCGATCCGGGACAGAAGGCGAGCAGTACTTC. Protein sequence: CASSVRSGTEGEQYF.

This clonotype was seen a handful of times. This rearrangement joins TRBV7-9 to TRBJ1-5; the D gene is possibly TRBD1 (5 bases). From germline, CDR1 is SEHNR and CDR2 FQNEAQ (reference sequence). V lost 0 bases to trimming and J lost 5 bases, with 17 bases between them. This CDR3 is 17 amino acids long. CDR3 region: CASSLALTGVVDQPQHF. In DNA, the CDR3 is TGTGCCAGCAGCTTAGCGCTGACGGGGGTAGTCGATCAGCCCCAGCATTTT.

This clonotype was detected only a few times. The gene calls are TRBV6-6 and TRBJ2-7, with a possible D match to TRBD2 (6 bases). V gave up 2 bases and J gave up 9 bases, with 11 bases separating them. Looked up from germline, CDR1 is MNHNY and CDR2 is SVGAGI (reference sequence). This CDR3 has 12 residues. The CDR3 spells CASSYPRGGQYF. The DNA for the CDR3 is TGTGCCAGCAGTTACCCAAGGGGAGGGCAGTACTTC.

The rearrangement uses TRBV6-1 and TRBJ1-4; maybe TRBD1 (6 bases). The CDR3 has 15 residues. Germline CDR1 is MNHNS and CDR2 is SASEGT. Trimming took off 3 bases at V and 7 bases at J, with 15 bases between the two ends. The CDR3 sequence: CASSDLTGHLEKLFF. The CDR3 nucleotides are TGTGCCAGCAGTGACCTGACAGGCCACCTTGAAAAACTGTTTTTT.

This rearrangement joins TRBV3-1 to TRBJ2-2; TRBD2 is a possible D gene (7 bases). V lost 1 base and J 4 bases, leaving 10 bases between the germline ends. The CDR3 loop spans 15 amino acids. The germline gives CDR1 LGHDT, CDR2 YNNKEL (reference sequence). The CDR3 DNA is TGTGCCAGCAGCCAAGTTCGGGGGGCCACCGGGGAGCTGTTTTTT. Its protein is CASSQVRGATGELFF.

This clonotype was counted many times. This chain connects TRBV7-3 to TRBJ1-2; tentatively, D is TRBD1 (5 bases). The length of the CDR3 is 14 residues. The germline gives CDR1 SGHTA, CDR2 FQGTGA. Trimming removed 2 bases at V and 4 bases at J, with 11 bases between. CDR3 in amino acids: CASSLGPGTYGYTF. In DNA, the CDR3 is TGTGCCAGCAGCTTAGGCCCAGGGACCTATGGCTACACCTTC.

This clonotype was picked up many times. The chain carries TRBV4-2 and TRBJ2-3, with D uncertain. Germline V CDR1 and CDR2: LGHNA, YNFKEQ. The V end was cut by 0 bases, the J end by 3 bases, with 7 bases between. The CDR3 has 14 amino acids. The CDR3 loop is CASSQDLATDTQYF. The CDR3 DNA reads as TGTGCCAGCAGCCAAGACTTGGCAACAGATACGCAGTATTTT.

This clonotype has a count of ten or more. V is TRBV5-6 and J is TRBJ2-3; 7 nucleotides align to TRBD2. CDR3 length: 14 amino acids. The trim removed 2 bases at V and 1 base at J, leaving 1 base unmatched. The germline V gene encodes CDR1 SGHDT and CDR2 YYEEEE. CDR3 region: CASSFREGTDTQYF. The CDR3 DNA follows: TGTGCCAGCAGCTTCCGGGAGGGCACAGATACGCAGTATTTT.

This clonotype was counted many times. CDR3 amino acids: CASSLGPSSGTQYF. In DNA, the CDR3 is TGTGCCAGCAGCTTAGGTCCTTCGTCGGGGACCCAGTACTTC. This rearrangement joins TRBV7-9 to TRBJ2-5; no reliable D call. This CDR3 is built from 14 residues. CDR1 and CDR2 (germline): SEHNR, FQNEAQ (reference sequence). Trimming shortened V by 1 base and J by 7 bases, and 13 bases separated the two germline ends.

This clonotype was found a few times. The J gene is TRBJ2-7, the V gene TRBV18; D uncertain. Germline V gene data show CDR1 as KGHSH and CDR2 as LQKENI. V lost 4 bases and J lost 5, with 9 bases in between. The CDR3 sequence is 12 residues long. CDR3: CASSLKTHEQYF. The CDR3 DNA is TGTGCCAGCTCACTTAAGACCCACGAGCAGTACTTC.

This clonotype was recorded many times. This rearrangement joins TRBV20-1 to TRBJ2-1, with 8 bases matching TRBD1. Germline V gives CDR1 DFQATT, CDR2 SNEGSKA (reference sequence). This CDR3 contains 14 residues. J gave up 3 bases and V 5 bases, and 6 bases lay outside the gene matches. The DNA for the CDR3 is TGCAGTGCTTTAACAGGGACAGGCTACAATGAGCAGTTCTTC. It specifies CSALTGTGYNEQFF.

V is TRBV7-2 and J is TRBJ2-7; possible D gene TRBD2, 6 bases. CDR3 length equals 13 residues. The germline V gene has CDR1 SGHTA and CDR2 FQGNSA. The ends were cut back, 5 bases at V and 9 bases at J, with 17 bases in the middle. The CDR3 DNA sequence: TGTGCCAGCAGCCCCCCCCACCGGGGGTCGCAGTACTTC. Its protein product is CASSPPHRGSQYF.

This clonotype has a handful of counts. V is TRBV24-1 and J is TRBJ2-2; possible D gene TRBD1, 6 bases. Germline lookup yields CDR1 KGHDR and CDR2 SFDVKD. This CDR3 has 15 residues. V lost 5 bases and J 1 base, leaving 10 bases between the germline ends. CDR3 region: CATSVAGVNTGELFF. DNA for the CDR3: TGTGCCACCAGTGTCGCAGGGGTGAACACCGGGGAGCTGTTTTTT.

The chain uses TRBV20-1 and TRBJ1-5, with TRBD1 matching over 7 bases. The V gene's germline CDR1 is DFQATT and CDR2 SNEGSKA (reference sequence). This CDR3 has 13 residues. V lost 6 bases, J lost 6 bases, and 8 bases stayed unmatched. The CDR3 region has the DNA TGCAGTGCCATTAACAGGGGTGGTCAGCCCCAGCATTTT. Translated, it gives CSAINRGGQPQHF.

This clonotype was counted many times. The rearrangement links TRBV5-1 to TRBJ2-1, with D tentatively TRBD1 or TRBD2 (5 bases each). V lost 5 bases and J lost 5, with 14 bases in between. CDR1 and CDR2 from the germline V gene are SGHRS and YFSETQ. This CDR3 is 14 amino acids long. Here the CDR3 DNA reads TGCGCCAGCAGGCCCCCCGGGGCCGACAATGAGCAGTTCTTC. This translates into CASRPPGADNEQFF.

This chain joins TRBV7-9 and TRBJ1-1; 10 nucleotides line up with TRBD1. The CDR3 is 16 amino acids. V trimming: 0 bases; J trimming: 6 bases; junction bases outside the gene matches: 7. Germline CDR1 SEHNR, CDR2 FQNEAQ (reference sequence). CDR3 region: CASSLATGGEEPEAFF. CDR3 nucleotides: TGTGCCAGCAGCTTAGCGACAGGGGGCGAGGAACCTGAAGCTTTCTTT.